Below are 15 T cell receptor beta chains sequenced from a single sample in a study of human T cells and chemical hapten exposure. The time point: patch test 1, 2 weeks after DPC sensitization. The treatment is: therapeutic diphenylcyclopropenone sensitization with weekly scalp DPC. TCRdb reprocessed the RACE reads via MiXCR and lists one record per CDR3 protein. The profile shows approximately 100,000 distinct CDR3 sequences, 9.5% to 12% of them singletons. The sequences come from whole blood, collected in connection with sensitization to the hapten diphenylcyclopropenone (DPC). These receptors were collected from a woman between 40 and 55 years old with alopecia areata. Some clones in this sample may be carry-over from other donors' samples.

The table lists this clonotype with many counts. The chain couples TRBV27 to TRBJ1-3, with D maybe TRBD1 (5 bases). V was shortened by 6 bases and J by 6 bases, with 15 bases between the two germline ends. The CDR3 is 14 amino acids. Germline CDR1 and CDR2: MNHEY and SMNVEV (reference sequence). The CDR3 DNA follows: TGTGCCAGCAGCCCGTTGGGGGAGGCAAACACCATATATTTT. Translation: CASSPLGEANTIYF.

J is TRBJ2-1 and V is TRBV29-1, with a possible D match to TRBD1 (6 bases). Trimming removed 7 bases at V and 6 bases at J, with 16 bases between. The germline V gene has CDR1 SQVTM and CDR2 ANQGSEA. This CDR3 contains 13 residues. The CDR3 sequence: CSAGFGGGNEQFF. In DNA form, the CDR3 reads TGCAGCGCTGGGTTTGGGGGCGGCAATGAGCAGTTCTTC.

This clonotype was counted a few times. The rearrangement uses TRBV28 and TRBJ1-1; no definite D call. The germline gives CDR1 MDHEN, CDR2 SYDVKM. V lost 8 bases and J 5 bases, leaving 12 bases between the germline ends. The CDR3 loop spans 12 amino acids. CDR3 in amino acids: CASDTAGTEAFF. CDR3 DNA sequence: TGTGCCAGCGACACCGCGGGGACTGAAGCTTTCTTT.

This clonotype came up a few times. The rearrangement joins TRBV29-1 to TRBJ1-1; a possible D gene is TRBD1 (6 bases). V was shortened by 1 base and J by 2 bases, with 11 bases between the two germline ends. Germline V gives CDR1 SQVTM, CDR2 ANQGSEA. The CDR3 is 14 residues long. The chain's CDR3 is CSVEVPGANTEAFF. The CDR3 DNA is TGCAGCGTTGAAGTCCCGGGGGCAAACACTGAAGCTTTCTTT.

This clonotype came up many times. The chain uses TRBV20-1 and TRBJ2-6; D uncertain. The V gene's germline CDR1 is DFQATT and CDR2 SNEGSKA (reference sequence). The CDR3 length is 14 residues. V was cut by 5 bases and J by 0 bases, with 8 bases left in between. The CDR3 protein is CSAPPGSGANVLTF. Written as DNA, the CDR3 is TGCAGTGCTCCCCCTGGCTCTGGGGCCAACGTCCTGACTTTC.

This clonotype was seen more than once but under ten times. The chain has TRBV6-5 and TRBJ2-2, with no clear D. The V and J ends lost 4 bases and 2 bases respectively, with 8 bases between them. Germline CDR1 and CDR2: MNHEY and SVGAGI. This CDR3 spans 14 amino acids. The CDR3 DNA reads as TGTGCCAGCAGTTTCCAGAGTAACACCGGGGAGCTGTTTTTT. Residues: CASSFQSNTGELFF.

This clonotype came up a few times. V gene TRBV6-5 combines with J gene TRBJ2-1, with D possibly TRBD1 on 5 matching bases. Germline lookup yields CDR1 MNHEY and CDR2 SVGAGI. The V and J ends lost 4 bases and 4 bases respectively, with 11 bases between them. The CDR3 sequence is 14 residues long. As DNA, the CDR3 is TGTGCCAGCAGTTTCAGGGCATCATACAATGAGCAGTTCTTC. It codes for CASSFRASYNEQFF.

This clonotype was recorded many times. The V gene is TRBV28, the J gene TRBJ2-5; no clear D gene. The V and J ends lost 4 bases and 5 bases respectively, with 8 bases between them. The CDR3 totals 12 residues. Germline CDR1 MDHEN, CDR2 SYDVKM. CDR3: CASSSSRETQYF. CDR3 nucleotides: TGTGCCAGCAGTTCCAGCCGGGAGACCCAGTACTTC. Using reference TRBV28 and TRBJ2-5 for the parts outside the CDR3, the full variable domain is DVKVTQSSRYLVKRTGEKVFLECVQDMDHENMFWYRQDPGLGLRLIYFSYDVKMKEKGDIPEGYSVSREKKERFSLILESASTNQTSMYLCASSSSRETQYFGPGTRLLVL.

This clonotype was recorded at least ten times. V and J are TRBV6-1 and TRBJ1-2; D may be TRBD1 (5 bases). CDR3 size: 16 residues. Trimming cost V 7 bases and J 4 bases, with 22 bases left between them. The germline gives CDR1 MNHNS, CDR2 SASEGT. CDR3 nucleotide sequence: TGTGCCAGCATTTTCTTCGGGGCCTCTGCGGGCTATGGCTACACCTTC. Translation: CASIFFGASAGYGYTF.

The chain employs TRBV5-6 and TRBJ1-6; D gene uncertain. Per germline, CDR1 SGHDT and CDR2 YYEEEE. The CDR3 is made up of 14 amino acids. Trimming took off 0 bases at V and 7 bases at J, with 8 bases between the two ends. The CDR3 is CASSLGPGNSPLHF. In nucleotides, the CDR3 is TGTGCCAGCAGCTTGGGGCCAGGAAATTCACCCCTCCACTTT.

This clonotype was found a few times. The rearrangement links TRBV19 to TRBJ1-4, with a tentative D call TRBD1 (5 bases). Germline CDR1 LNHDA, CDR2 SQIVND (reference sequence). The CDR3 is 13 amino acids. The V end was cut by 3 bases, the J end by 6 bases, with 8 bases between. CDR3: CASSMSGDEKLFF. The CDR3 nucleotides are TGTGCCAGTAGTATGTCGGGGGATGAAAAACTGTTTTTT.

At least ten counts were recorded for this clonotype. The rearrangement links TRBV25-1 to TRBJ2-1; TRBD2 is a possible D gene (6 bases). Per the germline V gene, CDR1 is MGHDK and CDR2 is SYGVNS. V lost 3 bases and J 11 bases, leaving 23 bases between the germline ends. CDR3 length equals 16 residues. DNA of the CDR3: TGTGCCAGCAGTGACCGGGAGATGGGAATCACAATGAAGCAGTTCTTC. It encodes CASSDREMGITMKQFF.

The chain recombines TRBV20-1 with TRBJ2-1, with D perhaps TRBD2 (5 bases). The CDR3 spans 13 residues. Trimming left V 5 bases short and J 0 bases short, with 8 bases between. The germline V gene encodes CDR1 DFQATT and CDR2 SNEGSKA (reference sequence). The CDR3 region has the DNA TGCAGTGCTGCTAGCTTCTCCTACAATGAGCAGTTCTTC. It codes for CSAASFSYNEQFF.

The chain employs TRBV19 and TRBJ1-2, with no clear D. Trimming took 9 bases from V and 0 from J, leaving 17 bases between them. This CDR3 is built from 15 residues. CDR1 and CDR2 (germline): LNHDA, SQIVND (reference sequence). The CDR3 is CASRPARGANYGYTF. CDR3 in DNA: TGTGCCAGCAGGCCCGCCCGCGGGGCTAACTATGGCTACACCTTC.

The chain joins TRBV27 to TRBJ2-7; no clear D gene. The germline V and J ends were trimmed by 3 bases and 9 bases, with 15 bases remaining between them. The CDR3 is 13 amino acids. CDR1 is MNHEY and CDR2 is SMNVEV in the germline V gene (reference sequence). The CDR3 spells CASSLQPSLAQYF. As DNA, the CDR3 is TGTGCCAGCAGTTTGCAACCCTCTTTGGCGCAGTACTTC.